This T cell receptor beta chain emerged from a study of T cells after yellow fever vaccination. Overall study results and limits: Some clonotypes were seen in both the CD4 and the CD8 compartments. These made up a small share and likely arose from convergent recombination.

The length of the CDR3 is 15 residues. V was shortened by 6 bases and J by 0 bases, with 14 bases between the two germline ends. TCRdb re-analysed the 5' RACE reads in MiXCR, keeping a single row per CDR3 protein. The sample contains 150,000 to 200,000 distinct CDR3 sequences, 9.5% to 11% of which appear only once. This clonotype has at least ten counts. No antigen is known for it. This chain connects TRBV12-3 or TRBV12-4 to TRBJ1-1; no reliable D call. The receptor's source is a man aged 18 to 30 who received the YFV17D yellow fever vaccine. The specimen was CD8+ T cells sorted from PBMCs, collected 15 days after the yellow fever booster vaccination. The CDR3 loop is CASSAGSYLNTEAFF. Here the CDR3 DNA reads TGTGCCAGCAGCGCCGGGAGCTACTTGAACACTGAAGCTTTCTTT.